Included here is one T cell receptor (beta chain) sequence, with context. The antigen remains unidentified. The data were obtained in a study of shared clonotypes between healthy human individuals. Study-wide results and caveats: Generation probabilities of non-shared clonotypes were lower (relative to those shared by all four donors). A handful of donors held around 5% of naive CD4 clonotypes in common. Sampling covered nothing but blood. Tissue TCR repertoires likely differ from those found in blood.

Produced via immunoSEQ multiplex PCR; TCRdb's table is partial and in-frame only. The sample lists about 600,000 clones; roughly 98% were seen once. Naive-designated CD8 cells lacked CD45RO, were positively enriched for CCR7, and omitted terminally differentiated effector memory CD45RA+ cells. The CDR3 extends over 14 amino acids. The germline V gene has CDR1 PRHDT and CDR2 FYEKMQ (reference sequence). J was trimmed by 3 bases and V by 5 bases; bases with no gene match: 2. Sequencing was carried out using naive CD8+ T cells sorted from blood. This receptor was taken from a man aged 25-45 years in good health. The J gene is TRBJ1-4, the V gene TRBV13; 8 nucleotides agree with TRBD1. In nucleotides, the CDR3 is TGTGCCAGCAGCCCGGGACAGGCTAATGAAAAACTGTTTTTT. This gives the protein CASSPGQANEKLFF.